The T cell receptor beta chain under discussion was sequenced for a study of blood T cell repertoires in COVID-19. Participants were aged roughly 18 to 90 years, lived in 25 or so US areas, and enrolled virtually. Among Cohort 3 donors, those recovered had two negative PCRs, clearance, or symptom resolution. The V gene lost 6 bases and the J gene lost 4 bases, with 20 bases spanning the gap. This CDR3 is built from 15 residues. Germline CDR1 reads SQVTM; CDR2 reads ANQGSEA. In the source study's methods: Estimates of nucleated cell counts were drawn from the amplification of reference gene primers. The table came from immunoSEQ multiplex PCR; TCRdb's copy has only in-frame clones and leaves some out. The D gene and trimming were derived from the DNA, and the V and J assignments and clone size from that table. The data hold about 370,000 clones, with roughly nine tenths observed a single time.

This TCR came from a man younger than 35 who had recovered from COVID-19. The chain is built from TRBV29-1 and TRBJ2-3; tentatively, D is TRBD2 (5 bases). The sequencing input was PBMCs or T cells enriched from blood (not recorded which). CDR3 in amino acids: CSVHPTSPRADTQYF. The CDR3 DNA reads TGCAGCGTGCACCCGACCTCACCGCGGGCAGATACGCAGTATTTT.